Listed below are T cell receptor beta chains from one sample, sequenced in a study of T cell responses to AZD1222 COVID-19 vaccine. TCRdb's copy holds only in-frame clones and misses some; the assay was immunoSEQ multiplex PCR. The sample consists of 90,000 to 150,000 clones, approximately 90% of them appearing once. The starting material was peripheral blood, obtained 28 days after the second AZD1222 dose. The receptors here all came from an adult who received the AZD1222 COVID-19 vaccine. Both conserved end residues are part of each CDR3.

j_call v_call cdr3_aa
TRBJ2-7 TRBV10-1 CASGAGDRNEQYF
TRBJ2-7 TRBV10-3 CAISVRDGGYEQYF
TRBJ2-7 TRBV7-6 CASSPSGGKGSYEQYF
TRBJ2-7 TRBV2 CASRVGQGIYEQYF
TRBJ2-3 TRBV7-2 CASATSLVPTDTQYF
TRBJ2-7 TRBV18 CASSGQGSYEQYF
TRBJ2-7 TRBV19 CASSIGLFYEGEQYF
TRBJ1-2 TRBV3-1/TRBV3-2 CASSQFGQAYGYTF
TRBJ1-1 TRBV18 CASSPNSVMDTEAFF
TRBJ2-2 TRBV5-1 CASSFDSGELFF
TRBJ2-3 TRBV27 CASSPRPARRDTQYF
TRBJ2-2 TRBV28 CASGLAGNTGELFF
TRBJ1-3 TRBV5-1 CASSLVEGASGNTIYF
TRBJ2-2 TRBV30 CAWKATNGAGELFF
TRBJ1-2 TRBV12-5 CASATGGDYGYTF
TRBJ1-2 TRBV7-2 CASRWGTGGEYGYTF
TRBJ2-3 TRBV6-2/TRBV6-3 CASSPSKSTQYF
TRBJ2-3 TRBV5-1 CASSLQLAASTDTQYF
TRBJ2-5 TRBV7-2 CASSLGTSVRETQYF
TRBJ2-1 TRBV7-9 CASSLGYRGQFF
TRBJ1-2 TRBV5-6 CASSSGTGDGYTF
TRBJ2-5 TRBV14 CASSQGYRGREAQYF
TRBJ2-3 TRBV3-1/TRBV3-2 CASSARDARDTQYF